This is a list of T cell receptor beta chains from one sample in a study of blood T cell repertoires in COVID-19. Generated by immunoSEQ multiplex PCR, the TCRdb table keeps only in-frame clones and is missing some. Of some 73,000 clones listed, more than 75% are singletons. The material sequenced was peripheral blood. The source is a woman aged 55-69 years with acute or convalescent COVID-19. Both conserved end residues are part of each CDR3. D genes are given only for firm matches. Clone size is stated in some rows and not others, as once, few, many or a class when expanded.

d_gene | j_gene | v_gene | abundance | len | CDR3nt | CDR3aa
TRBD2 | TRBJ2-5 | TRBV6-5 | medium-sized | 14 | TGTGCCAGCAAAAAGGGACTAGCTAAAGAGACCCAGTACTTC | CASKKGLAKETQYF
TRBD1 | TRBJ1-2 | TRBV28 | NA | 14 | TGTGCCAGCAGTAGTCCGGGACAGTCTTATGGCTACACCTTC | CASSSPGQSYGYTF
TRBD1 | TRBJ2-7 | TRBV6-6 | NA | 14 | TGTGCCAGCAGTTCGGGACAGGGGGCCCACGAGCAGTACTTC | CASSSGQGAHEQYF
NA | TRBJ1-3 | TRBV6-5 | NA | 12 | TGTGCCAGTCACAGCTCTGGAAACACCATATATTTT | CASHSSGNTIYF
NA | TRBJ2-4 | TRBV28 | NA | 15 | TGTGCCAGCAGTTCCGGGGAGCTAGCCAAAAACATTCAGTACTTC | CASSSGELAKNIQYF
NA | TRBJ1-1 | TRBV19 | NA | 15 | TGTGCCAGTAGTCTCACAGGGTGGATGAACACTGAAGCTTTCTTT | CASSLTGWMNTEAFF
TRBD1 | TRBJ2-7 | TRBV27 | NA | 17 | TGTGCCAGCAGTCCAGACGCAGGGGGCGCCGAGTCCTACGAGCAGTACTTC | CASSPDAGGAESYEQYF
TRBD1 | TRBJ1-5 | TRBV19 | NA | 16 | TGTGCCAGTAGTACTAGGACAGGGGGCGTTGGTCAGCCCCAGCATTTT | CASSTRTGGVGQPQHF
NA | TRBJ2-7 | TRBV5-5 | NA | 15 | TGTGCCAGCAGGGATCCTAGAAAGGGGGCCTACGAGCAGTACTTC | CASRDPRKGAYEQYF
TRBD1 | TRBJ2-1 | TRBV5-6 | NA | 16 | TGTGCCAGCAGCAGGATGACAGGGGGCGCAATGTTTGAGCAGTTCTTC | CASSRMTGGAMFEQFF
TRBD1 | TRBJ2-6 | TRBV6-6 | NA | 19 | TGTGCCAGCAGTCACCGTTTCGGTACGGACAGGGCTGGGGCCAACGTCCTGACTTTC | CASSHRFGTDRAGANVLTF
NA | TRBJ1-3 | TRBV19 | NA | 12 | TGTGCCACAGGGGAGAGTGGAAACACCATATATTTT | CATGESGNTIYF
TRBD1 | TRBJ1-6 | TRBV25-1 | NA | 15 | TGTGCCAGCAGTGACTCCGGACAGGGGTTACTACTCCTCCACTTT | CASSDSGQGLLLLHF
NA | TRBJ2-7 | TRBV5-1 | NA | 17 | TGCGCCAGCAGCTCCGCGGGGGGGACAGGGGACTCCAGCGAGCAGTACTTC | CASSSAGGTGDSSEQYF
NA | TRBJ1-1 | TRBV5-1 | NA | 16 | TGCGCCAGCAGCTTGGGCCTCTTAGGGGCAGGGACTGAAGCTTTCTTT | CASSLGLLGAGTEAFF
NA | TRBJ2-3 | TRBV5-4 | NA | 16 | TGTGCCAGCAGCTTGGGTCCAGACGGGGGAGTCGATACGCAGTATTTT | CASSLGPDGGVDTQYF
TRBD1 | TRBJ2-5 | TRBV7-6 | NA | 17 | TGTGCCAGCAGCCCCACTCCCGACAGGGGGCGACGAGAGACCCAGTACTTC | CASSPTPDRGRRETQYF
TRBD1 | TRBJ2-7 | TRBV5-1 | NA | 11 | TGCGCCAGCAGAACAGGGGCCGAGCAGTACTTC | CASRTGAEQYF
NA | TRBJ2-5 | TRBV3-1/TRBV3-2 | NA | 15 | TGTGCCAGCAGCAAGGTTTCTCCGCGGGTTGAGACCCAGTACTTC | CASSKVSPRVETQYF
TRBD2 | TRBJ2-1 | TRBV4-2 | NA | 18 | TGTGCCAGCAGCCAAGACCCGGAGGCTAGCGGGGTATACAATGAGCAGTTCTTC | CASSQDPEASGVYNEQFF
NA | TRBJ2-3 | TRBV28 | NA | 16 | TGTGCCAGCAGCTCCTTCGGACAGACGACTTCAGATACGCAGTATTTT | CASSSFGQTTSDTQYF
TRBD1 | TRBJ2-3 | TRBV28 | NA | 15 | TGTGCCAGCAGCCTAACCGGGACAGGGACCGATACGCAGTATTTT | CASSLTGTGTDTQYF
NA | TRBJ2-7 | TRBV5-4 | NA | 15 | TGTGCCAGCAGCCCCGGGGACACCGGGGAGAGGGAGCAGTACTTC | CASSPGDTGEREQYF
NA | TRBJ2-7 | TRBV6-2/TRBV6-3 | NA | 12 | TGTGCCAGCAGTCCCCAGTCGTACGAGCAGTACTTC | CASSPQSYEQYF
TRBD2 | TRBJ2-2 | TRBV14 | NA | 16 | TGTGCCAGCAGCCAAGCGGGGGGATTGAACACCGGGGAGCTGTTTTTT | CASSQAGGLNTGELFF
NA | TRBJ1-1 | TRBV7-9 | NA | 16 | TGTGCCAGCAGCTTAAGGGGCGCAAGGATGAACACTGAAGCTTTCTTT | CASSLRGARMNTEAFF